This TCR beta chain is from a study of T cell responses to AZD1222 COVID-19 vaccine (dated by TCRdb to about 2021). Describing the broader study: AZD1222 recipients with second doses at about 4 weeks or about 12 weeks were pooled, because spike-specific TCR depth and breadth did not differ between schedules. Trial participants were enrolled by age into 18-55, 56-69 and 70-plus year subgroups, with roughly 150, 30 and 60 TCR-sequenced participants respectively. TCR sequencing was performed for fewer than 250 trial participants, of whom some 200 were given two doses of AZD1222 and around 25 were given two doses of MenACWY control vaccine.

General findings and caveats noted by the study authors: Spike-specific TCR breadth and depth rose significantly after two AZD1222 doses compared with day 0 and with MenACWY recipients. In the small 56-69-year group, the increase in depth fell short of significance, most likely because of low power. Conclusions about previously exposed vaccinees are limited, since just a handful of AZD1222 recipients were seropositive for SARS-CoV-2 at baseline. Nearly half of unique spike-specific TCRs reportedly recognized epitopes outside regions mutated in the B.1.351 and B.1.1.7 variants. Most participants were white British and females outnumbered males, and the authors suggested that clonal diversity may have been underestimated. The vaccine-associated CD4 TCRs covered the entire spike protein, and the dominant responses fell in regions 160-218 and 743-854. Because no day 14 peak-response samples were available, the repertoires could be characterized only after the peak T cell response.

The CDR3 holds 15 amino acids from the cysteine to the phenylalanine. Only CDR3 DNA remains: 45 bases, in frame from the first base. V and J are truncated by 0 bases and 7 bases respectively, leaving an intervening sequence of 14 bases. Looking up the germline V gene (reference sequence) yields CDR1 SGHKS and CDR2 YYEKEE. This clone has more than one count but fewer than ten. It has no known antigen specificity. No much larger clone is present one base from it, and per-base qualities are unavailable. The CDR3 regions of human TCRbeta chains were subjected to immunosequencing. In the paper's pipeline: TCRs in the repertoires were matched against a reference library of SARS-CoV-2-specific TCRs that had been generated with the MIRA antigen-specificity platform. Breadth was defined as the fraction of unique TCRs that were SARS-CoV-2-associated. Depth was defined as the fraction of total T cells that were SARS-CoV-2-associated. Each spike-specific TCR was assigned to its reactive spike region and to a CD4 or CD8 class using the MIRA data. Log10-transformed breadth and depth values were compared by one-way ANOVA with Sidak's multiple comparisons tests. The clones in this table, taken by TCRdb from immuneACCESS, are in-frame only. Not every clone is retained; where verified, under half of the shortfall comes from an unresolved V gene, and the cause of the rest is unknown. The V and J calls and the clone size are those of that table, but D and trimming were determined from the DNA. The table for this sample lists 100,000 to 150,000 clones; around 92% of them were counted only once. More than 4% of the sample goes to the ten largest clones.

The time point label for this specimen denotes: baseline before first vaccination. Samples from vaccinated people were obtained from the UK trials COV001 and COV002, which included a single-blind randomized controlled phase 2/3 trial of AZD1222 (ChAdOx1 nCoV-19) in healthy adults. For TCRbeta chain sequencing, PBMC samples from trial participants were taken at day 0 and at day 28 after the second dose. The receptor was derived from an adult in good health. In this chain, TRBV5-5 is recombined with TRBJ1-5, and TRBD1 may be the D gene, going by 5 matching bases. The source material was peripheral blood, sampled on day 0 of AZD1222 vaccination. The sequenced DNA: TGTGCCAGCAGCTTGGACGGGGGGACCTACCAGCCCCAGCATTTT. Its protein reads: CASSLDGGTYQPQHF.